This T cell receptor beta chain was recovered during a study of Ad26.COV2.S vaccination and SARS-CoV-2 variants. Study-level information: The authors gave Ad26.COV2.S intramuscularly, either once or twice 56 days apart.

Germline-derived CDR1 and CDR2 are SGHTA and FQGNSA. V gave up 0 bases and J gave up 14 bases, with 14 bases separating them. This CDR3 region has 14 residues. The treatment here: roughly 20 received Ad26.COV2.S at low or high dose, single or two shots; 5 received placebo; per-sample allocation not given. All samples were drawn on day 63, counting from the first vaccine or placebo injection. This table comes from immunoSEQ multiplex PCR, and its TCRdb copy is limited to in-frame clones, with some not included. The sample shows about 420,000 clones, 88% of them seen only once. The V call is TRBV7-2, the J call TRBJ1-6; a possible D gene is TRBD1 (5 bases). The receptor was derived from a person aged 18-65 years who received the Ad26.COV2.S COVID-19 vaccine or a placebo. The specimen was peripheral blood, collected in a trial of Ad26.COV2.S vaccine versus placebo. This chain's CDR3 is CASSLAGPGGTLHF. The CDR3 DNA follows: TGTGCCAGCAGCTTAGCTGGGCCGGGGGGGACCCTCCACTTT.